The rows below give T cell receptor beta chains drawn from one sample of a study of CD4+ T cells in melanoma. Profiled with immunoSEQ multiplex PCR; TCRdb holds only in-frame clones, not every one. The data show about 11,000 clones, with about 70% seen just once and roughly 9.8% held by the top ten. The sequenced material came from cells from a culture (not recorded whether cultured in vitro). These receptors all come from a human donor with melanoma. Both conserved end residues are part of each CDR3. The D gene is left open where the match is weak. Expanded clones get a size class; other rows say once, few or many, or leave the size out.

D	V	size	J	DNA	CDR3
TRBD1	TRBV7-9	.	TRBJ1-1	TGTGCCAGCAGCTCTCAGGGGGCCATGAACACTGAAGCTTTCTTT	CASSSQGAMNTEAFF
.	TRBV11-1	.	TRBJ2-5	TGTGCCAGCAGCTTAGGGGGGAGTGCGACCCAGTACTTC	CASSLGGSATQYF
.	TRBV18	few	TRBJ2-1	TGTGCCAGCTCACCGGGGTTAGGTGCAGGGCAGTTCTTC	CASSPGLGAGQFF
.	TRBV7-6	.	TRBJ2-1	TGTGCCAGCAGCTCACTCTCTCTAAGCTCCAATGAGCAGTTCTTC	CASSSLSLSSNEQFF
.	TRBV6-6	few	TRBJ1-4	TGTGCCAGCAGTACTGACTACGAAAAACTGTTTTTT	CASSTDYEKLFF
.	TRBV5-8	.	TRBJ1-4	TGTGCCAGCAGACTGTTAGGGGAAAAACTGTTTTTT	CASRLLGEKLFF
.	TRBV19	.	TRBJ1-4	TGTGCCAGTAGCCGGGCGGAAAAACTGTTTTTT	CASSRAEKLFF
TRBD1	TRBV7-9	once	TRBJ2-7	TGTGCCAGCAGCTTAGCAGCCGGGACAGGGGGCAACGAGCAGTACTTC	CASSLAAGTGGNEQYF
.	TRBV6-6	.	TRBJ1-3	TGTGCCAGCAGACTCAGGGACGCCTCTGGAAACACCATATATTTT	CASRLRDASGNTIYF
.	TRBV7-3	few	TRBJ2-1	TGTGCCAGCAGCTTAAAGGGGGGCAATGAGCAGTTCTTC	CASSLKGGNEQFF
TRBD2	TRBV5-1	.	TRBJ2-3	TGCGCCAGCAGCCACAAAGCGGGGGCCACAGATACGCAGTATTTT	CASSHKAGATDTQYF
TRBD1	TRBV7-9	once	TRBJ1-2	TGTGCCGGCAGCCTAGGAGGGGGCGGAGGCTACACCTTC	CAGSLGGGGGYTF
.	TRBV6-1	.	TRBJ2-7	TGTGCCAGCAGTTCCCCCAGGACGGCGCCCTACGAGCAGTACTTC	CASSSPRTAPYEQYF
TRBD1	TRBV6-6	.	TRBJ1-2	TGTGCCAGCAGCCGCGGGACAGGGTGGGCGGCGGATGGCTACACCTTC	CASSRGTGWAADGYTF
.	TRBV7-3	.	TRBJ2-3	TGTGCCAGCAGCTTAACGGGGGGCACAGATACGCAGTATTTT	CASSLTGGTDTQYF
.	TRBV7-3	few	TRBJ2-5	TGTGCCAGCAGCCTGACCCCCTTCGGGGGAGAGACCCAGTACTTC	CASSLTPFGGETQYF
TRBD1	TRBV11-1	.	TRBJ2-1	TGTGCCAGCAGCTTAGGGACAGGGGGCAATGAGCAGTTCTTC	CASSLGTGGNEQFF